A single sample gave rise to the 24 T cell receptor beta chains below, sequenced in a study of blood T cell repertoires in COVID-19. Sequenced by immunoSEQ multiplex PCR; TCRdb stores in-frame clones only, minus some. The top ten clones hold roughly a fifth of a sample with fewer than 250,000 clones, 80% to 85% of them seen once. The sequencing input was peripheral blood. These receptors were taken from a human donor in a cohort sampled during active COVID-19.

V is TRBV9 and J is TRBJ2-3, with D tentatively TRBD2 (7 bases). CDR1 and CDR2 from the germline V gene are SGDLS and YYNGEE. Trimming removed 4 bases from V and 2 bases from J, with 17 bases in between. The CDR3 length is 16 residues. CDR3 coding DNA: TGTGCCAGCAGCCCCGGCGCGGGGGCCCTCACAGATACGCAGTATTTT. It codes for CASSPGAGALTDTQYF.

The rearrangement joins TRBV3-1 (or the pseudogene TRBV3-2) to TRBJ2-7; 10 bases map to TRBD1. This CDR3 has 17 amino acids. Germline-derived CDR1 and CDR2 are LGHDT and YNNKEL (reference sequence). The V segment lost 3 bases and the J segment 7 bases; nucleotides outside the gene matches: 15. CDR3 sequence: CASSQVLWDRGMREQYV. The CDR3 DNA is TGTGCCAGCAGCCAGGTTTTATGGGACAGGGGAATGAGGGAGCAGTACGTC.

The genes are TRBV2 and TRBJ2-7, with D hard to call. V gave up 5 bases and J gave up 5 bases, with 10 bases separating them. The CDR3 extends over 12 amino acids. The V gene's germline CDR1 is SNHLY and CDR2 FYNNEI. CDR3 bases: TGTGCCAGCAGTCTTAATTTAGACGAGCAGTACTTC. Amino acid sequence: CASSLNLDEQYF.

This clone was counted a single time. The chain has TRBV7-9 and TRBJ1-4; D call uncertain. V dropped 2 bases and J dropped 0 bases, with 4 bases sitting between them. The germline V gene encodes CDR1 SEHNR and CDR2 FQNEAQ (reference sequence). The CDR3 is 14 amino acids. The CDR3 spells CASSLSATNEKLFF. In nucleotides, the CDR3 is TGTGCCAGCAGCTTATCCGCAACTAATGAAAAACTGTTTTTT.

CDR3 nucleotide sequence: TGTGCCAGCAGCCAAGAAACCTGGGCTAGCCGGGAGACCCAGTACTTC. As protein: CASSQETWASRETQYF. The chain links TRBV3-1 (or the pseudogene TRBV3-2) to TRBJ2-5, with a possible D match to TRBD2 (5 bases). Germline V gives CDR1 LGHDT, CDR2 YNNKEL (reference sequence). This CDR3 has 16 residues. V lost 0 bases and J lost 5, with 16 bases in between.

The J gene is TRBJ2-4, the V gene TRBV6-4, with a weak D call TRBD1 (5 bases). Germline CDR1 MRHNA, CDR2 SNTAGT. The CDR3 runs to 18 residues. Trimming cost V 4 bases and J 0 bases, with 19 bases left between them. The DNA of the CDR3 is TGTGCCAGCAGTGGGCCGACAGACAGAGCTATAGCCAAAAACATTCAGTACTTC. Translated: CASSGPTDRAIAKNIQYF.

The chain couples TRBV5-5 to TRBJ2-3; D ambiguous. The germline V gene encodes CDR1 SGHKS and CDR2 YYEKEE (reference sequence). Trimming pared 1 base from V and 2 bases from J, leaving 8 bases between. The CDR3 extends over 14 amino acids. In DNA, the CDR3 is TGTGCCAGCAGCTTGTTTAGAAACACAGATACGCAGTATTTT. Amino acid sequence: CASSLFRNTDTQYF.

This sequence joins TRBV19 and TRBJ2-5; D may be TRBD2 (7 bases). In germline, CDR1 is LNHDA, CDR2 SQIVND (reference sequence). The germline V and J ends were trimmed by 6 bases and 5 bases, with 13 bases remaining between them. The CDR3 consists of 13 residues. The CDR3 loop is CASSPRGGETQYF. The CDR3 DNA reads TGTGCCAGTAGCCCGAGGGGGGGGGAGACCCAGTACTTC.

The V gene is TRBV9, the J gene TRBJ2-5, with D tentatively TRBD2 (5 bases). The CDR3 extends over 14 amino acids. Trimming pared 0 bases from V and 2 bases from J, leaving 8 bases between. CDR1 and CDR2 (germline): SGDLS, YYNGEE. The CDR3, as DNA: TGTGCCAGCAGCGTAGGAGGGTGGCAAGAGACCCAGTACTTC. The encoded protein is CASSVGGWQETQYF.

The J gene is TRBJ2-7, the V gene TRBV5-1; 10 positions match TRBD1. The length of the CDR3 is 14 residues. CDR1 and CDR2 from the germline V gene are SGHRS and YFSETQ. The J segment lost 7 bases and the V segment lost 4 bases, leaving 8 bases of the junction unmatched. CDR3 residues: CASSRGQGLGEQYF. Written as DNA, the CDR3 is TGCGCCAGCAGCAGGGGACAGGGGCTTGGGGAGCAGTACTTC.

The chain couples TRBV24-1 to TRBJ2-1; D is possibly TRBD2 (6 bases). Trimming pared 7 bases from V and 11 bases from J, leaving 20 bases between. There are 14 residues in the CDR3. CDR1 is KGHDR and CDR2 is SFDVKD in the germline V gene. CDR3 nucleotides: TGTGCCACCAGGTCCTCCCTTTGGGGGGATCAGCAGTTCTTC. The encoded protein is CATRSSLWGDQQFF.

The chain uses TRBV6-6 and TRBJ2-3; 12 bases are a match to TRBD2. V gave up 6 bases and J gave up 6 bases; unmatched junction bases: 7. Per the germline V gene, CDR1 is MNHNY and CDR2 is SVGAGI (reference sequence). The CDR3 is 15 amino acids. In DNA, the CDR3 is TGTGCCAGCAGCACTAGCGGGAGGATTGTGGATACGCAGTATTTT. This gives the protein CASSTSGRIVDTQYF.

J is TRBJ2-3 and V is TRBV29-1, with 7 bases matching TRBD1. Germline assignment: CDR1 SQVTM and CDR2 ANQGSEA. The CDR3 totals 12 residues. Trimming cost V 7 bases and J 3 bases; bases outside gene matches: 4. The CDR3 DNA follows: TGCAGCGCCCGACAGGGAACAGATACGCAGTATTTT. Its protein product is CSARQGTDTQYF.

The DNA for the CDR3 is TGTGCCAGCATGGCCGGGACAGGCTATTCTGAAGCTTTCTTT. Its protein product is CASMAGTGYSEAFF. The V call is TRBV6-5, the J call TRBJ1-1; 8 positions match TRBD1. With 7 bases clipped from V and 6 bases from J, the junction kept 10 bases outside the gene matches. CDR3 size: 14 residues. Per germline, CDR1 MNHEY and CDR2 SVGAGI.

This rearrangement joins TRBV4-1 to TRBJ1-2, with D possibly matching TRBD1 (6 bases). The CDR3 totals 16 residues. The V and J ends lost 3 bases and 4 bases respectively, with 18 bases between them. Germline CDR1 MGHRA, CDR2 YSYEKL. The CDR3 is CASSQWTAQNTYGYTF. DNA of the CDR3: TGCGCCAGCAGCCAGTGGACAGCGCAGAATACCTATGGCTACACCTTC.

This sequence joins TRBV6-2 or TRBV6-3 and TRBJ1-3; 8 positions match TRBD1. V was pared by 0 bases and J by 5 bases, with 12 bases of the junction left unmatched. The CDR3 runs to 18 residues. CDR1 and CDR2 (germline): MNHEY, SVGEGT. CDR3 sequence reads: CASSYSNSGTGYRNTIYF. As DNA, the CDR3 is TGTGCCAGCAGTTACTCGAATTCCGGGACAGGATACCGAAACACCATATATTTT.

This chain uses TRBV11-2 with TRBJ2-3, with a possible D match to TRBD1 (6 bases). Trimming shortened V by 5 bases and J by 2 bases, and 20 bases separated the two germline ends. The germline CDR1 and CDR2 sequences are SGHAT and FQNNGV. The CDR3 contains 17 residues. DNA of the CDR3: TGTGCCAGCAGCCGAGGGCTGGCTACAGGGAACACAGATACGCAGTATTTT. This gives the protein CASSRGLATGNTDTQYF.

The CDR3 nucleotides read TGTGCCAGCAGCCACCCTTGGCTAGCCAACCCAACTCGCTCTGGGGCCAACGTCCTGACTTTC. It codes for CASSHPWLANPTRSGANVLTF. The rearrangement links TRBV3-1 (or the pseudogene TRBV3-2) to TRBJ2-6; possible D gene TRBD2, 5 bases. Looked up from germline, CDR1 is LGHDT and CDR2 is YNNKEL (reference sequence). The CDR3 loop spans 21 amino acids. V shed 3 bases and J shed 0 bases, with 24 bases lying between them.

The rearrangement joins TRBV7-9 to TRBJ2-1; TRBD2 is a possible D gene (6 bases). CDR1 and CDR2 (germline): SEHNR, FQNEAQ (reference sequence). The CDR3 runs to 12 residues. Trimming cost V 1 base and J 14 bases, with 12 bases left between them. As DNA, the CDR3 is TGTGCCAGCAGCTTAGAATTAGGGAGGAAGTTCTTC. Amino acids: CASSLELGRKFF.

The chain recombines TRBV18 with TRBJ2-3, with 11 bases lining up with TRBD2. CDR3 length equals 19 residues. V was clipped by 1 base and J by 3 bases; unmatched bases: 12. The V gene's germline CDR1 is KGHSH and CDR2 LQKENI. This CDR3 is CASSPRLAGGGTVTDTQYF. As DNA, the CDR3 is TGTGCCAGCTCACCACGGCTAGCGGGAGGAGGGACGGTGACAGATACGCAGTATTTT.

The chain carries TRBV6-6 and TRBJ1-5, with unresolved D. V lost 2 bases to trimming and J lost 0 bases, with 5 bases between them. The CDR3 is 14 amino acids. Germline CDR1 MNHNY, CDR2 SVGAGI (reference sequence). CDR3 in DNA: TGTGCCAGCAGTTACGCCTATAGCAATCAGCCCCAGCATTTT. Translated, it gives CASSYAYSNQPQHF.

The CDR3 nucleotides are TGTGCCAGCAGCCTAGGGACCGGACAGGGGGCCCCATTAGGCTACACCTTC. Its translation is CASSLGTGQGAPLGYTF. This chain links TRBV11-2 with TRBJ1-2, with 11 bases identical to TRBD1. Germline V gene sequence: CDR1 SGHAT, CDR2 FQNNGV. J gave up 8 bases and V 5 bases, and 16 bases lay outside the gene matches. This CDR3 contains 17 residues.

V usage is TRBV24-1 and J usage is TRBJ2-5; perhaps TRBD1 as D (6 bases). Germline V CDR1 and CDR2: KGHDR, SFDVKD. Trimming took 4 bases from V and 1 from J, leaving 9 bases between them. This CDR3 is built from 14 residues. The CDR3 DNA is TGTGCCACCAGTGACACAGGGTCCCAAGAGACCCAGTACTTC. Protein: CATSDTGSQETQYF.

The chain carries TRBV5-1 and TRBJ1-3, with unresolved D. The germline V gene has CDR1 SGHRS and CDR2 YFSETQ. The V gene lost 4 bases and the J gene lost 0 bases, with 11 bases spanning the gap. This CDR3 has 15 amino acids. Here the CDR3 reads CASSPGSGSGNTIYF. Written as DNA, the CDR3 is TGCGCCAGCAGCCCGGGGAGCGGCTCTGGAAACACCATATATTTT.